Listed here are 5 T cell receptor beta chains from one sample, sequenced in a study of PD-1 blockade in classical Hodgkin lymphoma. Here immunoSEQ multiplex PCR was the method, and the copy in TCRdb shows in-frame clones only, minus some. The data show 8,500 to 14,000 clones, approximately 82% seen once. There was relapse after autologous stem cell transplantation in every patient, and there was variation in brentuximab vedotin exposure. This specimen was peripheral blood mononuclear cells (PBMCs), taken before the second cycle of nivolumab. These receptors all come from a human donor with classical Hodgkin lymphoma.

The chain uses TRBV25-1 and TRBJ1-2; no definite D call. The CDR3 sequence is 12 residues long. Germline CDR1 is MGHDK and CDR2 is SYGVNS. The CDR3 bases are TGTGCTTACTGGCAGAATGACTATGGCTACACCTTC. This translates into CAYWQNDYGYTF.

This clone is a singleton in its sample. The CDR3 sequence: CASRIYGREQYF. CDR3 sequence (DNA): TGTGCCAGCAGGATATATGGGCGCGAGCAGTACTTC. The chain couples TRBV28 to TRBJ2-7, with D unresolved. V lost 6 bases, J lost 6 bases, and 12 bases lay in between. This CDR3 spans 12 amino acids. CDR1 MDHEN and CDR2 SYDVKM come from the germline V gene.

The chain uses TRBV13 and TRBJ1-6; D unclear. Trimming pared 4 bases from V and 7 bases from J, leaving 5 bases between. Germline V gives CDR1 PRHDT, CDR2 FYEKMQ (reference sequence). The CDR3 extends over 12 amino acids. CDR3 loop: CASSSGNSPLHF. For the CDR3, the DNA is TGTGCCAGCAGCTCCGGGAATTCACCCCTCCACTTT.

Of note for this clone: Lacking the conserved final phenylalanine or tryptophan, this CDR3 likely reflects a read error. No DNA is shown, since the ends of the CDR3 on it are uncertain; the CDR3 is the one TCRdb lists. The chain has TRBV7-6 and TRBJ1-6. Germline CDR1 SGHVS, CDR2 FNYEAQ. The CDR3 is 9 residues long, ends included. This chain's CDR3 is CASSSRWQP.

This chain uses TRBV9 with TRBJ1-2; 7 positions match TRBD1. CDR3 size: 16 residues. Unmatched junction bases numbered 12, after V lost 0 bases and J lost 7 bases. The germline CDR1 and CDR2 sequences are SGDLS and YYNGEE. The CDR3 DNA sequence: TGTGCCAGCAGCGTAGAGGTCTGGACAGGTGGAGTTGGCTACACCTTC. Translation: CASSVEVWTGGVGYTF.